Listed below are T cell receptor beta chains from one sample, sequenced in a study of blood T cell repertoires in COVID-19. Here immunoSEQ multiplex PCR was the method, and the copy in TCRdb shows in-frame clones only, minus some. The sample has under 250,000 clones, over 80% seen once. Input material: PBMCs or T cells enriched from blood (not recorded which). These receptors were collected from a woman aged 40 to 55 who had been exposed to COVID-19. Both conserved end residues are part of each CDR3. Fields, in order: J gene, D gene, clone size, V gene, CDR3 DNA, CDR3 protein. A D gene is named only where the DNA matches it firmly. Rows give clone size only sometimes, using once, few, many, or a class for an expanded clone.

TRBJ1-1 | - | - | TRBV7-3 | TGTGCCAGCAGCTCCTACAGGAACACTGAAGCTTTCTTT | CASSSYRNTEAFF
TRBJ2-1 | - | once | TRBV7-9 | TGTGCCAGCAGCTTTAAGTTTAGCTCCTACAATGAGCAGTTCTTC | CASSFKFSSYNEQFF
TRBJ2-5 | - | - | TRBV10-3 | TGTGCCATCAGTGCTGCGAGACAGGACCAAGAGACCCAGTACTTC | CAISAARQDQETQYF
TRBJ1-2 | - | - | TRBV5-4 | TGTGCCAGCAGCTTGGTTAGGGGGGGTGATGGCTACACCTTC | CASSLVRGGDGYTF
TRBJ1-1 | - | - | TRBV11-2 | TGTGCCAGCATCTCTACTGGTCGCACTGAAGCTTTCTTT | CASISTGRTEAFF
TRBJ1-2 | - | - | TRBV6-2/TRBV6-3 | TGTGCCAGCAGTTCCCGGACGACAGGATTCTACACCTTC | CASSSRTTGFYTF
TRBJ2-3 | - | - | TRBV5-4 | TGTGCCAGCAGCCTTCGTGCCAGGCCGGATACGCAGTATTTT | CASSLRARPDTQYF
TRBJ1-5 | TRBD1 | - | TRBV28 | TGTGCCAGCAGTTACGGGACAGTAAATCAGCCCCAGCATTTT | CASSYGTVNQPQHF
TRBJ1-3 | TRBD1 | few | TRBV4-2 | TGTGCCAGCAGCCAAGCGGCCGCAAGAAGGGGACAGGAGAAAAACACCATATATTTT | CASSQAAARRGQEKNTIYF
TRBJ2-3 | TRBD2 | - | TRBV4-2 | TGTGCCAGCAGCCAAGACCTAGCGGGGGGTCGAGATACGCAGTATTTT | CASSQDLAGGRDTQYF